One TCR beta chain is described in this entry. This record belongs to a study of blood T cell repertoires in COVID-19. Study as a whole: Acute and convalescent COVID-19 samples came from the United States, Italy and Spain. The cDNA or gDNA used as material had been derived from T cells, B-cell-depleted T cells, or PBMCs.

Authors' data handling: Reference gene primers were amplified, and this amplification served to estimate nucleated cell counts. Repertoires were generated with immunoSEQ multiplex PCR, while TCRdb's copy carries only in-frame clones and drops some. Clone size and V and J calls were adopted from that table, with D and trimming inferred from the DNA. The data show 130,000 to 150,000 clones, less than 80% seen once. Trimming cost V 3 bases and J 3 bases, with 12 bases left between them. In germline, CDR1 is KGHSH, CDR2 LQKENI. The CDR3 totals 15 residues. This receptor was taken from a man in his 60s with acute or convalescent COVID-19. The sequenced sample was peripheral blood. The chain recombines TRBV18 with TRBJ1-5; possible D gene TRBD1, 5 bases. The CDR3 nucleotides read TGTGCCAGCTCACCCCAACAGGTTGACAATCAGCCCCAGCATTTT. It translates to CASSPQQVDNQPQHF.